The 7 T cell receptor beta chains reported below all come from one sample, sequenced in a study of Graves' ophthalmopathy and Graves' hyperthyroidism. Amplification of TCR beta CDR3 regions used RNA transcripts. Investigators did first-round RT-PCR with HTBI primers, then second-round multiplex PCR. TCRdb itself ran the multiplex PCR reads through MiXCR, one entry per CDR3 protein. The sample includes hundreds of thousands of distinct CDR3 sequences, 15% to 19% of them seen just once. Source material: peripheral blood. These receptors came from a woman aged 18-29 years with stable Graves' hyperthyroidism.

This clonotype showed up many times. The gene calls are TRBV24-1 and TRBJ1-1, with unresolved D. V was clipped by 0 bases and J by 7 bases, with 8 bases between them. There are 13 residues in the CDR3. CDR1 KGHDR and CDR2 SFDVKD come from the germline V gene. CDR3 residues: CATSDLWTDEAFF. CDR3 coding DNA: TGTGCCACCAGTGATTTGTGGACGGATGAAGCTTTCTTT.

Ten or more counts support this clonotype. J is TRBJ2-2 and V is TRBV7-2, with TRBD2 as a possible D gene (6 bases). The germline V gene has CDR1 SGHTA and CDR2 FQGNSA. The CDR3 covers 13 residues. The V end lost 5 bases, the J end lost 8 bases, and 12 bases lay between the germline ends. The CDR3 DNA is TGTGCCAGCAGCCGCAGTGGGGGGGGGGAGCTGTTTTTT. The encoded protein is CASSRSGGGELFF.

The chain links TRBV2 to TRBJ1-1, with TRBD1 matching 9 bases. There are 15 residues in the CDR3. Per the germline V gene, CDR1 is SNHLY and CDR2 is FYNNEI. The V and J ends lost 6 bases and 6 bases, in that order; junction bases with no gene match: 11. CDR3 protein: CASRALQGALAEAFF. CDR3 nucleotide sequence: TGTGCCAGCAGGGCCCTACAGGGGGCGTTGGCTGAAGCTTTCTTT.

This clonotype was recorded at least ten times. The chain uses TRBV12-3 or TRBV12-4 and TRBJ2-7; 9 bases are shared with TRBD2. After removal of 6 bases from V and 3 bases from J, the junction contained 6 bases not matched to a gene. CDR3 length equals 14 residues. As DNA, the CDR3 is TGTGCCAGCAGGGTAGCGGGGGAAGGCTACGAGCAGTACTTC. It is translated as CASRVAGEGYEQYF.

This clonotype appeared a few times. CDR3 in amino acids: CASSQAPGQGGPGGGYTF. The CDR3 nucleotides are TGCGCCAGCAGCCAAGCCCCGGGACAGGGAGGCCCCGGGGGGGGCTACACCTTC. This sequence joins TRBV4-1 and TRBJ1-2, with 9 bases that match TRBD1. Germline V gene sequence: CDR1 MGHRA, CDR2 YSYEKL. The ends lost 1 base at V and 8 bases at J; junction bases unmatched: 17. The CDR3 contains 18 residues.

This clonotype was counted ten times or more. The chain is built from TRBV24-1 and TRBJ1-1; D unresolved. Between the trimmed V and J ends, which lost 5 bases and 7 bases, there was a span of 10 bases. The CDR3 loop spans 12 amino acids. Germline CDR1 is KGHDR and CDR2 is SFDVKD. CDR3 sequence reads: CATSGYMGEAFF. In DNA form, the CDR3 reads TGTGCCACCAGTGGGTATATGGGTGAAGCTTTCTTT.

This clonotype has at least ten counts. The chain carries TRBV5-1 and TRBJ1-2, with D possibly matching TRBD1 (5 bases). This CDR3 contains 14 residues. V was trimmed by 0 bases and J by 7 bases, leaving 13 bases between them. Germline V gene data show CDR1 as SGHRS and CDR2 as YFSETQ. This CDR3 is CASSLAPGSSGYTF. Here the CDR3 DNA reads TGCGCCAGCAGCTTGGCCCCAGGGTCAAGTGGCTACACCTTC.